This T cell receptor (beta chain) is drawn from a study of T-cell memory formation after mild COVID-19. From germline, CDR1 is DFQATT and CDR2 SNEGSKA (reference sequence). The trim removed 6 bases at V and 2 bases at J, leaving 4 bases unmatched. This CDR3 is built from 14 residues. TCRdb ran MiXCR on the 5' RACE reads and lists one entry per CDR3 protein. Seen here are around 53,000 distinct CDR3 sequences, 9% to 15% observed once, and the top ten hold about 22%. Specimen: PBMCs or a T cell subset sorted from them (not recorded which). This sequence originates from a man aged 18-30 years who had mild COVID-19 (a few samples of this study predate the infection). Cell type and time point are not known. V usage is TRBV20-1 and J usage is TRBJ2-6; TRBD1 aligns across 7 bases. CDR3 residues: CSAGQGAGANVLTF. CDR3 DNA: TGCAGTGCGGGGCAGGGGGCTGGGGCCAACGTCCTGACTTTC.